A selection of T cell receptor beta chains follows, all from one sample in a study of T cells in Graves' hyperthyroidism and ophthalmopathy. TCRdb reprocessed the multiplex PCR reads via MiXCR and lists one record per CDR3 protein. The sample yields some 490,000 distinct CDR3 sequences, about 16% seen once. Sequenced material: blood. The receptors here all came from a woman aged 25 to 45 with Graves' ophthalmopathy. The CDR3 runs from the conserved cysteine through the conserved F or W. Fields, in order: clone size, D gene, J gene, V gene, CDR3 DNA, CDR3 protein. The D gene is left open where the match is weak. For some rows the clone size is stated as once, few or many, or as a class when expanded; others skip it.

clone size: many
D gene: TRBD2
J gene: TRBJ2-1
V gene: TRBV20-1
CDR3 DNA: TGCAGTGCAGATACTAGCGGGAGTTACAATGAGCAGTTCTTC
CDR3 protein: CSADTSGSYNEQFF

clone size: many
D gene: -
J gene: TRBJ1-2
V gene: TRBV12-3/TRBV12-4
CDR3 DNA: TGTGCCAGCAGCCCTCGGGCCAACTATGGCTACACCTTC
CDR3 protein: CASSPRANYGYTF

clone size: many
D gene: -
J gene: TRBJ2-6
V gene: TRBV20-1
CDR3 DNA: TGCAGTGCTGAGGGGTCTGGGGCCAACGTCCTGACTTTC
CDR3 protein: CSAEGSGANVLTF

clone size: many
D gene: TRBD2
J gene: TRBJ2-7
V gene: TRBV5-6
CDR3 DNA: TGTGCCAGCAGCTTGACCGAGCGGGAGCCGTCCGAGCAGTACTTC
CDR3 protein: CASSLTEREPSEQYF

clone size: many
D gene: TRBD2
J gene: TRBJ2-1
V gene: TRBV20-1
CDR3 DNA: TGCAGTGCTAGAGATTTCCAGCGGGACGACAATGAGCAGTTCTTC
CDR3 protein: CSARDFQRDDNEQFF

clone size: many
D gene: TRBD1
J gene: TRBJ2-7
V gene: TRBV28
CDR3 DNA: TGTGCCAGCAGTCCAGGGACAGGGACTACCTACGAGCAGTACTTC
CDR3 protein: CASSPGTGTTYEQYF

clone size: -
D gene: TRBD2
J gene: TRBJ2-7
V gene: TRBV11-2
CDR3 DNA: TGTGCCAGCAGCTTTTCCCCTGGACTAGCGGACGACTACGAGCAGTACTTC
CDR3 protein: CASSFSPGLADDYEQYF

clone size: many
D gene: -
J gene: TRBJ2-3
V gene: TRBV5-1
CDR3 DNA: TGCGCCAGCAGCTCCGGTGCTCGGGGGAGCACAGATACGCAGTATTTT
CDR3 protein: CASSSGARGSTDTQYF

clone size: -
D gene: -
J gene: TRBJ2-2
V gene: TRBV28
CDR3 DNA: TGTGCCAGCAGCGCAAACCGCGGGGAGCTGTTTTTT
CDR3 protein: CASSANRGELFF

clone size: many
D gene: -
J gene: TRBJ2-5
V gene: TRBV2
CDR3 DNA: TGTGCCAGCAGCCTGATTGGTGGCCAAGAGACCCAGTACTTC
CDR3 protein: CASSLIGGQETQYF

clone size: many
D gene: -
J gene: TRBJ2-7
V gene: TRBV4-1
CDR3 DNA: TGCGCCAGCAGCCTGAGGGGAACCTCCTACGAGCAGTACTTC
CDR3 protein: CASSLRGTSYEQYF

clone size: -
D gene: -
J gene: TRBJ2-3
V gene: TRBV20-1
CDR3 DNA: TGCAGTGCGCACCCCGGGACCGCGGCGGATACGCAGTATTTT
CDR3 protein: CSAHPGTAADTQYF

clone size: -
D gene: -
J gene: TRBJ2-1
V gene: TRBV19
CDR3 DNA: TGTGCCAGTAGAAACAGGACCAGGGAGCAGTTCTTC
CDR3 protein: CASRNRTREQFF

clone size: -
D gene: TRBD1
J gene: TRBJ1-2
V gene: TRBV7-9
CDR3 DNA: TGTGCCAGCAGCCAGACAGGGGAGACAAGGAGGACTCGGGGCTACACCTTC
CDR3 protein: CASSQTGETRRTRGYTF

clone size: many
D gene: -
J gene: TRBJ2-7
V gene: TRBV11-2
CDR3 DNA: TGTGCCAGCAGGGACTTCTCTAGCTCCTACGAGCAGTACTTC
CDR3 protein: CASRDFSSSYEQYF

clone size: few
D gene: -
J gene: TRBJ2-7
V gene: TRBV11-2
CDR3 DNA: TGTGCCAGCAGCTTAAGCCCCAGCTCCTACGGGCAGTACTTC
CDR3 protein: CASSLSPSSYGQYF

clone size: few
D gene: -
J gene: TRBJ1-5
V gene: TRBV20-1
CDR3 DNA: TGCAGTGCTATAACCCACAGGACGAGCCGAAGAGTGAATAGCAATCAGCCCCAGCATTTT
CDR3 protein: CSAITHRTSRRVNSNQPQHF

clone size: many
D gene: -
J gene: TRBJ1-4
V gene: TRBV28
CDR3 DNA: TGTGCCAGCAGATTGGGCTTCACAGCGGGTAATGAAAAACTGTTTTTT
CDR3 protein: CASRLGFTAGNEKLFF

clone size: -
D gene: TRBD2
J gene: TRBJ2-1
V gene: TRBV30
CDR3 DNA: TGTGCCTGGAGTGTTTTCCAGGGATTCACTAGCGGGAGCAATGAGCAGTTCTTC
CDR3 protein: CAWSVFQGFTSGSNEQFF

clone size: -
D gene: -
J gene: TRBJ1-5
V gene: TRBV19
CDR3 DNA: TGTGCCAGTAGTATAGGCAACAATCAGCCCCAGCATTTT
CDR3 protein: CASSIGNNQPQHF

clone size: many
D gene: -
J gene: TRBJ2-1
V gene: TRBV20-1
CDR3 DNA: TGCAGTGCAGGGACGCAGATCCAAACTACCTACAATGAGCAGTTCTTC
CDR3 protein: CSAGTQIQTTYNEQFF

clone size: -
D gene: -
J gene: TRBJ1-5
V gene: TRBV6-2/TRBV6-3
CDR3 DNA: TGTGCCAGCAGCCATGGGGCCGGCAATCAGCCCCAGCATTTT
CDR3 protein: CASSHGAGNQPQHF

clone size: many
D gene: -
J gene: TRBJ2-5
V gene: TRBV28
CDR3 DNA: TGTGCCAGCAGTTCCACTACCCAAGAGACCCAGTACTTC
CDR3 protein: CASSSTTQETQYF

clone size: few
D gene: -
J gene: TRBJ1-1
V gene: TRBV25-1
CDR3 DNA: TGTGCCAGCGTATCGACAGTTGAAGCTTTCTTT
CDR3 protein: CASVSTVEAFF

clone size: few
D gene: -
J gene: TRBJ2-7
V gene: TRBV18
CDR3 DNA: TGTGCCAGCTCCGGGTTGGTCTACGAGCAGTACTTC
CDR3 protein: CASSGLVYEQYF

clone size: many
D gene: -
J gene: TRBJ2-7
V gene: TRBV9
CDR3 DNA: TGTGCCAGCAGCCCAGATATCCCTGGAGTACGCGAGCAGTACTTC
CDR3 protein: CASSPDIPGVREQYF

clone size: many
D gene: -
J gene: TRBJ1-2
V gene: TRBV4-3
CDR3 DNA: TGCGCCAGCAGCCAAGACCTTATTGGGGGGGGGAGCTATGGCTACACCTTC
CDR3 protein: CASSQDLIGGGSYGYTF